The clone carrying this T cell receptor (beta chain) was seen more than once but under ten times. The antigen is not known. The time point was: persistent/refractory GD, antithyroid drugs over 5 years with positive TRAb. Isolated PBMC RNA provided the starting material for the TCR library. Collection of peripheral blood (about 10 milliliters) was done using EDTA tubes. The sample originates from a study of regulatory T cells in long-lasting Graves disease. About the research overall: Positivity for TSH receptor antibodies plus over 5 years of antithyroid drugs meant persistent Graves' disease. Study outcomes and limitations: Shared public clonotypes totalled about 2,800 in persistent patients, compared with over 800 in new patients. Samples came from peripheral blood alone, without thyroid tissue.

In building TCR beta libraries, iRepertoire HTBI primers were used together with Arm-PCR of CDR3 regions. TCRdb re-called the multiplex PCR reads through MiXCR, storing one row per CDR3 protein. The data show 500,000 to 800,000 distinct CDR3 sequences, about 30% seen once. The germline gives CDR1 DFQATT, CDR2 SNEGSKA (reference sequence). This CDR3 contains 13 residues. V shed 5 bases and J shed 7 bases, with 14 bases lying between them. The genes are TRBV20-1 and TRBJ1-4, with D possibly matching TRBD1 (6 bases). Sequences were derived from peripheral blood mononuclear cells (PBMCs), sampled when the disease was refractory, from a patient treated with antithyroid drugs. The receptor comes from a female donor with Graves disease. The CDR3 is CSAWETGLEKLFF. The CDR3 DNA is TGCAGTGCTTGGGAGACAGGCCTTGAAAAACTGTTTTTT.